This TCR beta chain is drawn from a study of blood T cell repertoires in COVID-19. Study information: PBMCs, B-cell-depleted T cells, or T cells provided the cDNA or gDNA that made up the material.

Residents of 24 US areas, aged roughly 18 to 89 years, made up the participants. CDR3 size: 14 residues. Germline assignment: CDR1 LGHNA and CDR2 YSLEER. V was cut by 0 bases and J by 10 bases, with 13 bases left in between. Sequenced by immunoSEQ multiplex PCR; TCRdb stores in-frame clones only, minus some. The data show 200,000 to 250,000 clones, 75% to 90% seen once. The chain recombines TRBV4-3 with TRBJ1-5, with a weak D call TRBD1 (6 bases). The sample comprised PBMCs or T cells enriched from blood (not recorded which). The receptor was isolated from a woman in her 30s who had recovered from COVID-19. The CDR3 nucleotides are TGCGCCAGCAGCCAAGATCTTAGGGGGACCCCCCAGCATTTT. It yields the protein CASSQDLRGTPQHF.